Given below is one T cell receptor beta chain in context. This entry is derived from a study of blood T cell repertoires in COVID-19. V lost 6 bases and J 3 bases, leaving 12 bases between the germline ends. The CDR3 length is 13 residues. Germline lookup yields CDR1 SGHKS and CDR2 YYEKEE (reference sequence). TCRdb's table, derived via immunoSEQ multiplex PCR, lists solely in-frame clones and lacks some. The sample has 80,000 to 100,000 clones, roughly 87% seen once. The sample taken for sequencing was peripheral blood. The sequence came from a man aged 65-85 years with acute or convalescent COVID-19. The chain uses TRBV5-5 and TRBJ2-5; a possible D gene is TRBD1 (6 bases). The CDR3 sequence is CASKISGEETQYF. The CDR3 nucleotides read TGTGCCAGCAAGATTTCAGGGGAAGAGACCCAGTACTTC.